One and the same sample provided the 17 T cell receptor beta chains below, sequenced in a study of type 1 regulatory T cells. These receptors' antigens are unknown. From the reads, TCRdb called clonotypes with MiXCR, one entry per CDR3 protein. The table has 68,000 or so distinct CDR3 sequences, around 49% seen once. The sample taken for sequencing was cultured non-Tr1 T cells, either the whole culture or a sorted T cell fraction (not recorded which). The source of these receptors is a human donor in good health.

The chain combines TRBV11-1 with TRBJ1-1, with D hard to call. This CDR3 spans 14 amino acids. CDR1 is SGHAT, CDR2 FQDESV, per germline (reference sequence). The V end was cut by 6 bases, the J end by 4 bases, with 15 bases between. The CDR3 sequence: CASSPLWRSTEAFF. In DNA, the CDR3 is TGTGCCAGCAGTCCTCTGTGGAGAAGCACTGAAGCTTTCTTT.

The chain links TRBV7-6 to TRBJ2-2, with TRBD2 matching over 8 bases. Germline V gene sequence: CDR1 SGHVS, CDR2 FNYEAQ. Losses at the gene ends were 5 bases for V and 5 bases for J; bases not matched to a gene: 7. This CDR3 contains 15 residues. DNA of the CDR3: TGTGCCAGCAGCGGGACGGGGGGGTCAACCGGGGAGCTGTTTTTT. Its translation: CASSGTGGSTGELFF.

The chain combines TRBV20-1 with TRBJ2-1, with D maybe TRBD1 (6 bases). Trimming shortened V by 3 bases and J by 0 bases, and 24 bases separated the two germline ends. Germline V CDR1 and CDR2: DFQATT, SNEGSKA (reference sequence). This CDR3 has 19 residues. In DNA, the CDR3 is TGCAGTGCTAGTCGGCCAGGGGACAAAGCCGTAAGCTCCTACAATGAGCAGTTCTTC. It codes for CSASRPGDKAVSSYNEQFF.

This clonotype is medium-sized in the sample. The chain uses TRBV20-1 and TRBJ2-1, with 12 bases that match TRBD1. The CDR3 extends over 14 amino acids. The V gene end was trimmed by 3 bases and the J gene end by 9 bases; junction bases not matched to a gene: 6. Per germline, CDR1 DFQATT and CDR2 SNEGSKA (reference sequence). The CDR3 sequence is CSASRDRGHGEQFF. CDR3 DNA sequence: TGCAGTGCTAGTCGGGACAGGGGGCACGGTGAGCAGTTCTTC.

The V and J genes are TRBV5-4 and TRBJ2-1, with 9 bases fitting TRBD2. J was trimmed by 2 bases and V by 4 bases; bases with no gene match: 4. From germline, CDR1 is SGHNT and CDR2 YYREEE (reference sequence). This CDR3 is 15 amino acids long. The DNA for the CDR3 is TGTGCCAGCAGCGCTAGCGGGGACCCCTACAATGAGCAGTTCTTC. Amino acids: CASSASGDPYNEQFF.

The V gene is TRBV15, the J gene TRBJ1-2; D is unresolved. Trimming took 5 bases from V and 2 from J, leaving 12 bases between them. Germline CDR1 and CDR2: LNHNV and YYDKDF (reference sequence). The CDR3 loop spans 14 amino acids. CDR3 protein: CATSPPGRNYGYTF. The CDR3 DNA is TGTGCCACCAGCCCCCCCGGGCGGAACTATGGCTACACCTTC.

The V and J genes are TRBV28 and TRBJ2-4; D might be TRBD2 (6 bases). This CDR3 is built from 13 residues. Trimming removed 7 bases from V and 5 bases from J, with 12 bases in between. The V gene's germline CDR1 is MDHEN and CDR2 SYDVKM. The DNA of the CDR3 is TGTGCCAGCATACGCTCGGGGGAAAACATTCAGTACTTC. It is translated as CASIRSGENIQYF.

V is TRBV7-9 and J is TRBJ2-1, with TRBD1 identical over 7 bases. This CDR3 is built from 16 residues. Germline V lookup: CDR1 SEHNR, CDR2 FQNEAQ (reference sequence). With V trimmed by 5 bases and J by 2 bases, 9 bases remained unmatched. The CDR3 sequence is CASSPGTVMTYNEQFF. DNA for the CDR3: TGTGCCAGCAGCCCCGGGACAGTTATGACCTACAATGAGCAGTTCTTC.

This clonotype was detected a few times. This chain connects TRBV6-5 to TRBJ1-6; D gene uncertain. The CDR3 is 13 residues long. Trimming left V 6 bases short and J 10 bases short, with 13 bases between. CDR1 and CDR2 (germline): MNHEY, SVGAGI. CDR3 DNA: TGTGCCAGCAGCGCCCTACGGCAGTCACCCCTCCACTTT. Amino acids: CASSALRQSPLHF.

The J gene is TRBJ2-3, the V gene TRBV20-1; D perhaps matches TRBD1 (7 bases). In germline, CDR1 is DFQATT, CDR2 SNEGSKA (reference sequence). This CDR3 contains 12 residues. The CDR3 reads CRLSRGVDTQYF. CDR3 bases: TGCAGGTTAAGCAGGGGGGTTGATACGCAGTATTTT.

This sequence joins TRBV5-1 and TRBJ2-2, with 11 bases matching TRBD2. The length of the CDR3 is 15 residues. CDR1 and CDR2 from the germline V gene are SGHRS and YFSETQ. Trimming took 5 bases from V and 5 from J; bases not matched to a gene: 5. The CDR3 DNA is TGCGCCAGCAGTCTGCTAGCGGGGGGTACCGGGGAGCTGTTTTTT. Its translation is CASSLLAGGTGELFF.

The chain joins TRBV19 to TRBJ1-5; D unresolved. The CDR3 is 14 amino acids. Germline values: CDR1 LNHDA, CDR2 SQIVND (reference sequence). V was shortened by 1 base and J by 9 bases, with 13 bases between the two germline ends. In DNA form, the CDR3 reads TGTGCCAGTAGTATAGGGATAGGCCCAAGGCCCCAGCATTTT. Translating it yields CASSIGIGPRPQHF.

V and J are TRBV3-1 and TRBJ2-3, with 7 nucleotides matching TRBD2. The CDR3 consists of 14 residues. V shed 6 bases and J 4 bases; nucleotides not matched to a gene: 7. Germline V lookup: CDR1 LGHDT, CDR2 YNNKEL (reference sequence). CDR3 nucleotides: TGTGCCAGCAGTTGGGGGAGGGAGTCAGATACGCAGTATTTT. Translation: CASSWGRESDTQYF.

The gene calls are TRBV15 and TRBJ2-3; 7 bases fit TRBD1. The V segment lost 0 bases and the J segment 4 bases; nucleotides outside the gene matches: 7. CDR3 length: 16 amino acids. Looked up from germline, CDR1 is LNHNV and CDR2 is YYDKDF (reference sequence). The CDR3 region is CATSREGRQGADTQYF. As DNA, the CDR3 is TGTGCCACCAGCAGAGAAGGGAGACAGGGCGCAGATACGCAGTATTTT. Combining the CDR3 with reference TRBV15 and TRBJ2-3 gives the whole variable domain DAMVIQNPRYQVTQFGKPVTLSCSQTLNHNVMYWYQQKSSQAPKLLFHYYDKDFNNEADTPDNFQSRRPNTSFCFLDIRSPGLGDTAMYLCATSREGRQGADTQYFGPGTRLTVL.

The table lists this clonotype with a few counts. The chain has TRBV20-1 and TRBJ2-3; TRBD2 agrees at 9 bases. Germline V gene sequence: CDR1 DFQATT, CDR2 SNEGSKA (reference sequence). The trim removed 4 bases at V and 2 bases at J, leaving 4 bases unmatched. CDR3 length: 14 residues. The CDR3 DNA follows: TGCAGTGCTACTAGCGGGGATTTCACAGATACGCAGTATTTT. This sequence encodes CSATSGDFTDTQYF.

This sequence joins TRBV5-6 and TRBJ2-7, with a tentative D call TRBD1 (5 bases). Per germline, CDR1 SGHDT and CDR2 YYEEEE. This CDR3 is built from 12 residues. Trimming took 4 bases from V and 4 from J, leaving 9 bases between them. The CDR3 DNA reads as TGTGCCAGCAGCATGAGACAGTACGAGCAGTACTTC. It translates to CASSMRQYEQYF.

CDR3 loop: CASSSPRVVRDTQYF. CDR3 DNA sequence: TGTGCCAGCAGCTCCCCGAGGGTGGTGCGAGATACGCAGTATTTT. The chain is built from TRBV11-2 and TRBJ2-3; maybe TRBD2 (5 bases). V lost 4 bases and J lost 5, with 16 bases in between. CDR1 is SGHAT and CDR2 is FQNNGV in the germline V gene. The length of the CDR3 is 15 residues.